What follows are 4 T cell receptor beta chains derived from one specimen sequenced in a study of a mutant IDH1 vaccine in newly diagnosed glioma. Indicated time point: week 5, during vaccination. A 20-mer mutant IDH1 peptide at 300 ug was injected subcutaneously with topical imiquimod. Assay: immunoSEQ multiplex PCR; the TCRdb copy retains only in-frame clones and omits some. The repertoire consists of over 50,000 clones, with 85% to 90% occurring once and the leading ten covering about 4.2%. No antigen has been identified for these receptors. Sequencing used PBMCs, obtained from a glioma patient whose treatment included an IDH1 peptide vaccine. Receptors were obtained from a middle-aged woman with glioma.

The CDR3 protein is CASSPGPLDTYNSPLHF. The DNA of the CDR3 is TGTGCCAGCTCACCAGGGCCATTGGACACATATAATTCACCCCTCCACTTT. The V and J genes are TRBV18 and TRBJ1-6; D is perhaps TRBD1 (5 bases). Germline V gene data show CDR1 as KGHSH and CDR2 as LQKENI. CDR3 size: 17 residues. V dropped 2 bases and J dropped 4 bases, with 15 bases sitting between them.

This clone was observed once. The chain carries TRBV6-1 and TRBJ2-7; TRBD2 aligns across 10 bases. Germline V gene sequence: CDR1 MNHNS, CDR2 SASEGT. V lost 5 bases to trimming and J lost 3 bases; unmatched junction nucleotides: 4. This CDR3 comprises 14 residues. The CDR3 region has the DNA TGTGCCAGCAGTTCTAGCGGGGGAAGCTACGAGCAGTACTTC. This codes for CASSSSGGSYEQYF.

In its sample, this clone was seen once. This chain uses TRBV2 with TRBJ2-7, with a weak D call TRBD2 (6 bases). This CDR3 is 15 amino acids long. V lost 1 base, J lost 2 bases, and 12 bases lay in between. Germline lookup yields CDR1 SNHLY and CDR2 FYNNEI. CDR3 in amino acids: CASSEGGAATYEQYF. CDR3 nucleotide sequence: TGTGCCAGCAGTGAAGGCGGGGCAGCAACCTACGAGCAGTACTTC.

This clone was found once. CDR3 loop: CATRRTGSSYEQYF. Here the CDR3 DNA reads TGTGCCACCCGTCGCACAGGGAGCTCCTACGAGCAGTACTTC. This sequence joins TRBV15 and TRBJ2-7, with a tentative D call TRBD1 (6 bases). This CDR3 has 14 amino acids. In germline, CDR1 is LNHNV, CDR2 YYDKDF (reference sequence). V lost 8 bases to trimming and J lost 0 bases, with 14 bases between them.